The entry below gives a single TCR beta chain sequence along with its context. Its antigen remains unknown. This record comes from a study of T cell repertoires in cytomegalovirus infection. Study overall: Both a matching HLA type and CMV infection were indicated by public TCR beta signatures. Whole-study results and caveats: Within the response measured ex vivo, HLA-C-restricted CMV-specific TCR beta clonotypes were dominant. Identification of carriers of CMV plus the relevant HLA was performed using cumulative public TCR beta family frequency.

TCRdb re-called the reads through MiXCR, storing one row per CDR3 protein. The repertoire holds around 130,000 distinct CDR3 sequences, with roughly 25% as singletons. The CDR3 contains 15 residues. Germline CDR1 is SGHTA and CDR2 is FQGNSA. Trimming cost V 4 bases and J 4 bases; bases outside gene matches: 6. This clonotype originated in a human donor in good health (CMV status not recorded). Some clones in this sample may be carry-over from other donors' samples. The rearrangement links TRBV7-2 to TRBJ2-7; 11 bases agree with TRBD2. Sample: PBMCs, sequenced either directly or after in vitro stimulation (not recorded which). Written as DNA, the CDR3 is TGTGCCAGCAGCTACCTAGCGGGAGGTTATTACGAGCAGTACTTC. It translates to CASSYLAGGYYEQYF.